What follows are 3 T cell receptor beta chains derived from one specimen sequenced in a study of control samples from healthy donors and cancer patients. This table comes from immunoSEQ multiplex PCR, and its TCRdb copy is limited to in-frame clones, with some not included. Here the sample spans roughly 100,000 clones, around 89% being singletons. The material sequenced was PBMCs. Every receptor here comes from a man aged 55 to 69 with lung cancer.

The chain uses TRBV6-6 and TRBJ1-4, with 7 positions matching TRBD1. The CDR3 is 14 amino acids. CDR1 and CDR2 (germline): MNHNY, SVGAGI (reference sequence). With 5 bases clipped from V and 7 bases from J, the junction kept 7 bases outside the gene matches. CDR3 loop: CASSPRQGSEKLFF. For the CDR3, the DNA is TGTGCCAGCAGTCCCCGACAGGGAAGTGAAAAACTGTTTTTT.

This clone was recorded only once. The chain couples TRBV3-1 (or the pseudogene TRBV3-2) to TRBJ1-1; tentative D call: TRBD1 (6 bases). The V gene's germline CDR1 is LGHDT and CDR2 YNNKEL (reference sequence). The V end lost 3 bases, the J end lost 5 bases, and 13 bases lay between the germline ends. CDR3 size: 14 residues. CDR3 in amino acids: CASSQGGGRTEAFF. CDR3 coding DNA: TGTGCCAGCAGCCAGGGGGGCGGAAGAACTGAAGCTTTCTTT.

V gene TRBV6-5 combines with J gene TRBJ1-1; TRBD1 aligns across 12 bases. The V gene end was trimmed by 10 bases and the J gene end by 0 bases; junction bases not matched to a gene: 6. CDR3 length: 15 residues. In germline, CDR1 is MNHEY, CDR2 SVGAGI. CDR3 protein: CATSGQGALNTEAFF. The CDR3 bases are TGTGCCACCTCGGGACAGGGGGCTCTGAACACTGAAGCTTTCTTT.